This TCR beta chain stems from a study of cytomegalovirus exposure and HLA in healthy donors. Germline V gene data show CDR1 as WNHNN and CDR2 as SYGVQD (reference sequence). CDR3 length: 14 amino acids. With 5 bases clipped from V and 7 bases from J, the junction kept 6 bases outside the gene matches. Libraries were prepared by immunoSEQ multiplex PCR; TCRdb keeps only in-frame clonotypes and omits some of them. Of around 260,000 clones listed, 90% were seen once; the top ten hold 3% to 3.5%. Input material: PBMCs. This receptor was taken from a woman aged 25 to 39 in good health and CMV-seronegative. This chain links TRBV10-1 with TRBJ2-1, with 9 bases that match TRBD1. For the CDR3, the DNA is TGCGCCAGCAGTAAGGACAGGGGTTATAATGAGCAGTTCTTC. It is translated as CASSKDRGYNEQFF.